These 15 T cell receptor beta chains originate from one sample sequenced in a study of cytomegalovirus exposure and HLA in healthy donors. The primer mix had 60 Vbeta and 13 Jbeta primers. Some clones are missing from TCRdb's copy, which holds only in-frame ones; the method was immunoSEQ multiplex PCR. The sample has 150,000 or so clones; around 82% are singletons. The sequenced material came from PBMCs. The source of these receptors is a man younger than 40 in good health and CMV-seronegative.

J is TRBJ2-5 and V is TRBV2; tentative D call: TRBD2 (5 bases). The V gene lost 4 bases and the J gene lost 2 bases, with 8 bases spanning the gap. CDR3 length: 13 amino acids. Germline V lookup: CDR1 SNHLY, CDR2 FYNNEI. The CDR3 sequence: CASSVGMQETQYF. DNA of the CDR3: TGTGCCAGCAGTGTCGGGATGCAAGAGACCCAGTACTTC.

The chain has TRBV5-1 and TRBJ2-5; D is undetermined. The germline gives CDR1 SGHRS, CDR2 YFSETQ. Trimming removed 3 bases from V and 3 bases from J, with 12 bases in between. The CDR3 extends over 14 amino acids. The CDR3 DNA follows: TGCGCCAGCAGCTCTCTAGGATCCGAAGAGACCCAGTACTTC. Translated: CASSSLGSEETQYF.

V usage is TRBV9 and J usage is TRBJ2-2; 11 nucleotides line up with TRBD2. The V segment lost 2 bases and the J segment 8 bases; nucleotides outside the gene matches: 8. This CDR3 region has 16 residues. Germline values: CDR1 SGDLS, CDR2 YYNGEE. The CDR3 sequence: CASSVLAGGLTGELFF. DNA of the CDR3: TGTGCCAGCAGCGTTCTAGCGGGGGGTCTAACTGGGGAGCTGTTTTTT.

The rearrangement links TRBV5-1 to TRBJ2-7; tentative D call: TRBD1 (6 bases). V lost 0 bases and J lost 2, with 9 bases in between. CDR1 SGHRS and CDR2 YFSETQ come from the germline V gene. This CDR3 spans 14 amino acids. DNA for the CDR3: TGCGCCAGCAGCTTGGCGGACAGTGCCTACGAGCAGTACTTC. This encodes CASSLADSAYEQYF.

The gene calls are TRBV28 and TRBJ1-5; a possible D gene is TRBD1 (6 bases). From germline, CDR1 is MDHEN and CDR2 SYDVKM. Deletions cut 5 bases from V and 7 bases from J, with 18 bases between. The CDR3 extends over 15 amino acids. CDR3 region: CASSMSQGIGQPQHF. CDR3 sequence (DNA): TGTGCCAGCAGTATGAGCCAGGGGATCGGACAGCCCCAGCATTTT.

The V and J genes are TRBV4-3 and TRBJ1-2; perhaps TRBD1 as D (6 bases). Germline CDR1 reads LGHNA; CDR2 reads YSLEER. The V and J ends lost 2 bases and 4 bases respectively, with 11 bases between them. The CDR3 is 14 residues long. CDR3 sequence (DNA): TGCGCCAGCAGCCAAAAGGACAGTTTCTATGGCTACACCTTC. Translating it yields CASSQKDSFYGYTF.

CDR3 in DNA: TGTGCCAGCAGCGACAGGGGGCTAGAGACCCAGTACTTC. Translating it yields CASSDRGLETQYF. The rearrangement links TRBV9 to TRBJ2-5; TRBD1 matches at 9 bases. The germline CDR1 and CDR2 sequences are SGDLS and YYNGEE. V lost 3 bases, J lost 4 bases, and 1 base stayed unmatched. The CDR3 totals 13 residues.

The rearrangement uses TRBV27 and TRBJ1-5; D may be TRBD1 (6 bases). V was shortened by 8 bases and J by 5 bases, with 19 bases between the two germline ends. Per the germline V gene, CDR1 is MNHEY and CDR2 is SMNVEV (reference sequence). The CDR3 spans 15 residues. CDR3 nucleotide sequence: TGTGCCAGCGGATCCCTAGGGGGTACTGATCAGCCCCAGCATTTT. As protein: CASGSLGGTDQPQHF.

This sequence joins TRBV6-6 and TRBJ2-5; 11 nucleotides align to TRBD1. Near its end, the DNA agrees better with TRBJ2-7, so the J call may be wrong. CDR3 length equals 14 residues. Germline CDR1 is MNHNY and CDR2 is SVGAGI (reference sequence). DNA for the CDR3: TGTGCCAGCAGTTATGGGACAGGGGGCTACGAGCAGTACTTC. It codes for CASSYGTGGYEQYF.

The chain couples TRBV7-9 to TRBJ1-6; no clear D. The V gene lost 1 base and the J gene lost 8 bases, with 12 bases spanning the gap. CDR1 and CDR2 (germline): SEHNR, FQNEAQ (reference sequence). The CDR3 has 15 residues. The CDR3 sequence is CASSLEDPGYSPLHF. The CDR3 DNA sequence: TGTGCCAGCAGCTTAGAAGATCCGGGTTATTCACCCCTCCACTTT.

The V gene is TRBV11-3, the J gene TRBJ2-1; D is possibly TRBD1 (6 bases). V lost 2 bases and J 5 bases, leaving 13 bases between the germline ends. CDR1 SGHNT and CDR2 YENEEA come from the germline V gene. The CDR3 length is 15 residues. CDR3 protein: CASSLYPDSDNEQFF. The CDR3 nucleotides are TGTGCCAGCAGCTTATACCCGGACAGCGACAATGAGCAGTTCTTC.

On this clone itself: An end of the junction differs from the germline gene, which may be a read error. The chain has TRBV25-1 and TRBJ1-1; the D is unclear. The CDR3 consists of 13 residues. The germline V gene encodes CDR1 MGHDK and CDR2 SYGVNS. The CDR3 sequence: CASSDHVNTEAFF. The CDR3, as DNA: TGTGCCAGCAGTGACCACGTGAACACCGAAGCTTTCTTT.

This clone was counted only a few times. The chain recombines TRBV7-2 with TRBJ1-5; TRBD1 agrees at 8 bases. This CDR3 has 14 amino acids. CDR1 is SGHTA, CDR2 FQGNSA, per germline. With 2 bases clipped from V and 8 bases from J, the junction kept 5 bases outside the gene matches. The CDR3 DNA follows: TGTGCCAGCAGCTTACGGGCAGGGGGCAAGCCCCAGCATTTT. It codes for CASSLRAGGKPQHF.

The J gene is TRBJ2-5, the V gene TRBV5-1, with a possible D match to TRBD2 (6 bases). CDR1 and CDR2 from the germline V gene are SGHRS and YFSETQ. Trimming took 6 bases from V and 4 from J, leaving 13 bases between them. The CDR3 is 13 amino acids. CDR3 coding DNA: TGCGCCAGCATGCGGAGGGTTGGAGAGACCCAGTACTTC. This sequence encodes CASMRRVGETQYF.

V is TRBV6-1 and J is TRBJ1-1; D gene uncertain. Deletions cut 2 bases from V and 1 base from J, with 8 bases between. The CDR3 totals 14 residues. CDR1 and CDR2 from the germline V gene are MNHNS and SASEGT. The CDR3 coding sequence is TGTGCCAGCAGTGAATTAGCTGAGAACACTGAAGCTTTCTTT. Protein: CASSELAENTEAFF.